The 7 T cell receptor beta chains presented below share a single source sample, sequenced in a study of T cell responses to AZD1222 COVID-19 vaccine. Repertoires were generated with immunoSEQ multiplex PCR, while TCRdb's copy carries only in-frame clones and drops some. Of tens of thousands of clones detected, approximately 90% appear once; the ten largest clones hold approximately 4.9%. The sample in question was peripheral blood, obtained on day 0 of AZD1222 vaccination. The receptor set was obtained from an adult in good health.

The CDR3 DNA is TGTGCCAGCAGTCGACAGGGGGGGAGGGATGGCTACACCTTC. Its translation is CASSRQGGRDGYTF. The chain couples TRBV6-6 to TRBJ1-2; 9 nucleotides match TRBD1. The CDR3 loop spans 14 amino acids. The V and J ends lost 5 bases and 6 bases, in that order; junction bases with no gene match: 7. Germline assignment: CDR1 MNHNY and CDR2 SVGAGI (reference sequence).

This clone was seen only a few times. The V call is TRBV4-1, the J call TRBJ1-1; D might be TRBD1 (5 bases). V was pared by 0 bases and J by 6 bases, with 11 bases between. Germline V CDR1 and CDR2: MGHRA, YSYEKL. The CDR3 loop spans 14 amino acids. CDR3 coding DNA: TGCGCCAGCAGCCAAGACCCAGGGATGGCTGAAGCTTTCTTT. Translated: CASSQDPGMAEAFF.

The V and J genes are TRBV29-1 and TRBJ2-7; TRBD1 matches 10 bases. The J segment lost 0 bases and the V segment lost 7 bases, leaving 3 bases of the junction unmatched. The CDR3 contains 13 residues. Germline CDR1 SQVTM, CDR2 ANQGSEA. The CDR3 DNA reads TGCAGCGGACGGACAGGGGGCTCCTACGAGCAGTACTTC. Translating gives CSGRTGGSYEQYF.

The chain combines TRBV6-5 with TRBJ1-1, with unresolved D. Germline V gene data show CDR1 as MNHEY and CDR2 as SVGAGI. The V end lost 5 bases, the J end lost 0 bases, and 10 bases lay between the germline ends. The length of the CDR3 is 14 residues. DNA of the CDR3: TGTGCCAGCAGTATCGCACCGCTGAACACTGAAGCTTTCTTT. Its protein product is CASSIAPLNTEAFF.

The V gene is TRBV5-6, the J gene TRBJ1-2; 7 bases are a match to TRBD1. Per the germline V gene, CDR1 is SGHDT and CDR2 is YYEEEE. The V and J ends lost 0 bases and 4 bases, in that order; junction bases with no gene match: 3. CDR3 size: 14 residues. This CDR3 reads CASSLGDRAYGYTF. In DNA, the CDR3 is TGTGCCAGCAGCTTGGGGGACAGAGCCTATGGCTACACCTTC.

A few counts support this clone. This chain connects TRBV5-1 to TRBJ1-3, with TRBD1 matching over 9 bases. J gave up 2 bases and V 4 bases, and 7 bases lay outside the gene matches. The CDR3 sequence is 16 residues long. The germline gives CDR1 SGHRS, CDR2 YFSETQ. CDR3 sequence (DNA): TGCGCCAGCAGCCAAGGACAGGGGATGGCTGGAAACACCATATATTTT. It encodes CASSQGQGMAGNTIYF.

The chain couples TRBV3-1 (or the pseudogene TRBV3-2) to TRBJ2-2; no reliable D call. The CDR3 has 11 amino acids. Germline CDR1 LGHDT, CDR2 YNNKEL (reference sequence). With 1 base removed from V and 15 bases from J, the gap between germline ends came to 9 bases. The CDR3 DNA sequence: TGTGCCAGCAGCCAAGGGCTGGCTATGTTTTTT. Its protein product is CASSQGLAMFF.